The 20 T cell receptor beta chains listed next were all sequenced from one sample in a study of blood T cell repertoires in COVID-19. Some clones are missing from TCRdb's copy, which holds only in-frame ones; the method was immunoSEQ multiplex PCR. The data hold 200,000 to 250,000 clones, with 65% to 90% observed a single time. The sample comprised PBMCs or T cells enriched from blood (not recorded which). These receptors all come from a woman between 40 and 50 years old with acute COVID-19.

CDR3 DNA sequence: TGTGCCAGCAGCCTTCCTAGCGGGAGGAGAAATGAGCAGTTCTTC. This translates into CASSLPSGRRNEQFF. The rearrangement joins TRBV11-3 to TRBJ2-1, with 11 bases aligning to TRBD2. The CDR3 has 15 amino acids. Trimming at V came to 5 bases and at J to 7 bases, leaving 7 bases not matched to a gene. Germline assignment: CDR1 SGHNT and CDR2 YENEEA.

This chain links TRBV24-1 with TRBJ2-5; 7 positions match TRBD1. This CDR3 has 18 amino acids. V gave up 2 bases and J gave up 5 bases; unmatched junction bases: 16. The germline V gene encodes CDR1 KGHDR and CDR2 SFDVKD. In DNA, the CDR3 is TGTGCCACCAGTGATTGGGCGCAGGGGGTATTTACGAGGGAGACCCAGTACTTC. It specifies CATSDWAQGVFTRETQYF.

This clone was observed a handful of times. The chain uses TRBV7-9 and TRBJ2-2; 9 bases are a match to TRBD2. Trimming cost V 6 bases and J 2 bases; bases outside gene matches: 7. Germline V CDR1 and CDR2: SEHNR, FQNEAQ (reference sequence). The CDR3 consists of 16 residues. This CDR3 reads CASSPKAGGNTGELFF. CDR3 nucleotide sequence: TGTGCCAGCAGTCCGAAAGCGGGAGGAAACACCGGGGAGCTGTTTTTT.

This chain joins TRBV6-6 and TRBJ1-5, with D perhaps TRBD1 (6 bases). V was cut by 7 bases and J by 2 bases, with 18 bases left in between. The CDR3 totals 16 residues. Germline-derived CDR1 and CDR2 are MNHNY and SVGAGI (reference sequence). In nucleotides, the CDR3 is TGTGCCAGCACTTCAGCTGAGGGGGTCGGCAATCAGCCCCAGCATTTT. Protein sequence: CASTSAEGVGNQPQHF.

J is TRBJ2-7 and V is TRBV7-2, with D perhaps TRBD1 (5 bases). CDR1 is SGHTA, CDR2 FQGNSA, per germline. This CDR3 has 12 residues. V lost 3 bases, J lost 8 bases, and 11 bases lay in between. CDR3: CASSLNSGKQYF. The DNA for the CDR3 is TGTGCCAGCAGCTTGAACTCAGGGAAGCAGTACTTC.

Only one count was recorded for this clone. The rearrangement joins TRBV7-9 to TRBJ2-4; tentatively, D is TRBD2 (6 bases). V lost 2 bases, J lost 0 bases, and 14 bases lay in between. This CDR3 region has 17 residues. Germline loops: CDR1 SEHNR, CDR2 FQNEAQ (reference sequence). The DNA of the CDR3 is TGTGCCAGCAGCTTAAGGGACTTACCCCTAGCCAAAAACATTCAGTACTTC. Translation: CASSLRDLPLAKNIQYF.

V is TRBV19 and J is TRBJ1-3; D may be TRBD1 (5 bases). This CDR3 comprises 15 residues. CDR1 is LNHDA, CDR2 SQIVND, per germline (reference sequence). V was clipped by 3 bases and J by 0 bases, with 9 bases between them. Here the CDR3 reads CASSMGGYSGNTIYF. In DNA, the CDR3 is TGTGCCAGTAGTATGGGGGGGTACTCTGGAAACACCATATATTTT.

The gene calls are TRBV6-5 and TRBJ2-1; TRBD2 might be the D (5 bases). The V gene's germline CDR1 is MNHEY and CDR2 SVGAGI. The ends were cut back, 5 bases at V and 7 bases at J, with 18 bases in the middle. This CDR3 contains 15 residues. The CDR3 is CASSTDLIGGNEQFF. The CDR3 DNA reads as TGTGCCAGCAGTACGGACTTGATAGGTGGGAATGAGCAGTTCTTC.

There are a few counts of this clone. This chain uses TRBV2 with TRBJ1-1; no firm D call. In germline, CDR1 is SNHLY, CDR2 FYNNEI. This CDR3 contains 12 residues. V gave up 4 bases and J gave up 7 bases, with 10 bases separating them. In nucleotides, the CDR3 is TGTGCCAGCAGTGGCCGGGTGTTTGAAGCTTTCTTT. This codes for CASSGRVFEAFF. Using reference TRBV2 and TRBJ1-1 for the parts outside the CDR3, the full variable domain is EPEVTQTPSHQVTQMGQEVILRCVPISNHLYFYWYRQILGQKVEFLVSFYNNEISEKSEIFDDQFSVERPDGSNFTLKIRSTKLEDSAMYFCASSGRVFEAFFGQGTRLTVV.

This clone was seen a single time. V and J are TRBV5-3 and TRBJ2-7; D call uncertain. TRBV5-3 is flagged as an ORF with uncertain function. The CDR3 is made up of 11 amino acids. V lost 1 base and J lost 6, with 5 bases in between. For the CDR3, the DNA is TGTGCCAGAAGCTTGCTCCCCGAGCAGTACTTC. As protein: CARSLLPEQYF.

CDR3 protein: CASSPRGGGYEQYF. The CDR3 nucleotides are TGTGCCAGCAGCCCTCGGGGGGGCGGCTACGAGCAGTACTTC. The J gene is TRBJ2-7, the V gene TRBV3-1 (or the pseudogene TRBV3-2); the match to TRBD2 covers 8 bases. The CDR3 is made up of 14 amino acids. V was clipped by 4 bases and J by 3 bases; unmatched bases: 5. Germline CDR1 LGHDT, CDR2 YNNKEL (reference sequence).

The CDR3 region is CASSSTGAGETQYF. CDR3 DNA: TGTGCCAGCAGCTCAACAGGGGCCGGGGAGACCCAGTACTTC. The chain uses TRBV7-2 and TRBJ2-5; TRBD1 matches at 7 bases. V lost 4 bases and J lost 5; bases outside the gene matches: 7. The CDR3 runs to 14 residues. Germline CDR1 reads SGHTA; CDR2 reads FQGNSA.

The chain employs TRBV5-8 and TRBJ1-6; D is undetermined. This CDR3 has 16 amino acids. Germline values: CDR1 SGHTS, CDR2 YDEGEE. Trimming took off 3 bases at V and 7 bases at J, with 17 bases between the two ends. The CDR3 region has the DNA TGTGCCAGCAGCTCCCCCGGGAGGGAAAGGAATTCACCCCTCCACTTT. It encodes CASSSPGRERNSPLHF.

The J gene is TRBJ1-2, the V gene TRBV19; 8 bases are a match to TRBD1. Germline V gene data show CDR1 as LNHDA and CDR2 as SQIVND (reference sequence). The CDR3 is 14 residues long. Trimming at V came to 6 bases and at J to 3 bases, leaving 6 bases not matched to a gene. CDR3 sequence (DNA): TGTGCCAGTAGCGATCGCAGGGGGCACTATGGCTACACCTTC. Translation gives CASSDRRGHYGYTF.

The chain employs TRBV24-1 and TRBJ2-6; D not certain. Trimming pared 6 bases from V and 4 bases from J, leaving 9 bases between. The CDR3 runs to 14 residues. Germline CDR1 is KGHDR and CDR2 is SFDVKD. CDR3 sequence (DNA): TGTGCCACCAGTCCCTCGAGGGGGGCCAACGTCCTGACTTTC. This codes for CATSPSRGANVLTF.

This rearrangement joins TRBV29-1 to TRBJ2-2; 8 nucleotides align to TRBD1. The CDR3 totals 14 residues. Germline V gene sequence: CDR1 SQVTM, CDR2 ANQGSEA. The V and J ends lost 6 bases and 1 base, in that order; junction bases with no gene match: 4. CDR3: CSVWTGMNTGELFF. The CDR3 nucleotides read TGCAGCGTATGGACAGGGATGAACACCGGGGAGCTGTTTTTT.

This clone has a single count. The rearrangement joins TRBV19 to TRBJ2-1, with 7 bases that match TRBD2. The CDR3 is made up of 15 amino acids. J gave up 6 bases and V 3 bases, and 8 bases lay outside the gene matches. Per the germline V gene, CDR1 is LNHDA and CDR2 is SQIVND (reference sequence). CDR3 sequence (DNA): TGTGCCAGTAGTATGGGCGGACTAGGTGGCAATGAGCAGTTCTTC. The encoded protein is CASSMGGLGGNEQFF.

This chain links TRBV28 with TRBJ1-2; 9 bases are shared with TRBD1. V dropped 4 bases and J dropped 4; count of bases not matched to a gene: 10. Germline V gene data show CDR1 as MDHEN and CDR2 as SYDVKM. The CDR3 runs 16 residues. CDR3 protein: CASSYLWTGAPYGYTF. The CDR3 nucleotides are TGTGCCAGCAGTTACCTATGGACAGGGGCACCCTATGGCTACACCTTC.

A word on this clone: Germline is not matched at one junction end, which may reflect a read error. The V call is TRBV6-1, the J call TRBJ2-7; TRBD1 might be the D (6 bases). The CDR3 runs to 12 residues. The V gene's germline CDR1 is MNHNS and CDR2 SASEGT. CDR3 sequence (DNA): TGTGCCAGCGGTGACAGGATCCTCGAGCAGTACTTC. As protein: CASGDRILEQYF.

V gene TRBV28 combines with J gene TRBJ2-7; 9 bases are shared with TRBD1. The CDR3 has 14 amino acids. The germline gives CDR1 MDHEN, CDR2 SYDVKM. Losses at the gene ends were 3 bases for V and 5 bases for J; bases not matched to a gene: 5. For the CDR3, the DNA is TGTGCCAGCAGTTTCCAACAGGGGGCTCACGAGCAGTACTTC. Residues: CASSFQQGAHEQYF.